This paragraph reports one T cell receptor beta chain. Primers used in a second PCR of roughly 6 to 11 cycles were a sample-barcoded 5' primer and a J-beta primer mix. Every single cDNA molecule received a tag from a template-switch adaptor with 12 random nucleotides. One entry per CDR3 protein, called by TCRdb with MiXCR from the 5' RACE reads. The sample lists more than 750,000 distinct CDR3 sequences; about 29% were seen once. This sample is part of a study of blood T cells in healthy people across ages. Germline V gives CDR1 SGHTA, CDR2 FQGNSA. The CDR3 consists of 13 residues. V was cut by 3 bases and J by 3 bases, with 8 bases left in between. Another study also made use of these data, one on T cells of mothers and their children. As that report states: Mothers gave over 8 million TCR beta CDR3 reads each, and children several million each.

The chain links TRBV7-2 to TRBJ2-5, with D maybe TRBD1 (5 bases). The sequencing input was blood. The clonotype comes from a woman in her 40s in good health. The CDR3 spells CASSFFREETQYF. In DNA form, the CDR3 reads TGTGCCAGCAGCTTTTTCAGGGAAGAGACCCAGTACTTC.